This T cell receptor beta chain was retrieved from a study of cytomegalovirus exposure and HLA in healthy donors (dated by TCRdb to about 2017). A note on the overall study: In an earlier analysis of some 550 of the donors, 276 Gb of sequence data and 120 million or so unique TCR beta sequences from about 190 million T cells were reported. Of the 350 to 400 genotyped donors, 81% fell in the genetic ancestry cluster associated with self-reported Caucasian donors. To predict cytomegalovirus infection status, the study combined high-throughput TCR immunosequencing, statistical association of individual TCRs with disease status, and machine learning. Rather than using new phenotypic data, the later analysis identified candidate immune exposures from TCR beta sequences and from how often those sequences occurred across donors. A separate validation cohort of over a hundred different subjects was used in addition to the 666-subject first cohort. To study patterns of TCR occurrence, a later analysis re-analyzed previously published TCR beta repertoires from several hundred donors and added high-resolution HLA genotyping. Four to six DR-DQ haplotypes were handled as single units for association and clustering because linkage in the cohort was strong. The T cell repertoires of 670 or so subjects were profiled by immunosequencing and related to cytomegalovirus serostatus. An earlier analysis of 500 to 750 of the donors applied high-throughput TCR beta sequencing to assess whether each TCR beta V gene segment acted as functional or pseudogenic. Among some 400 genotyped donors of the cohort, an average of approximately 220,000 unique TCR beta nucleotide sequences was sequenced per donor, of which approximately 19% were non-productive. Every discovery cohort repertoire had been produced on one sequencing platform. Typing coverage varied by locus: about 629-640 donors for A, B, C, DRB1 and DQB1; roughly 560 for DQA1; about 590 for DPA1; fewer than 480 for DPB1. HLA typing covered class I and class II loci at four-digit resolution. Donor age, sex, ethnicity and CMV serostatus were compiled together with the repertoire data. A later genetic analysis took genome-wide SNP genotypes for about three fifths of the 666 donors and used that subset as a discovery cohort. The study aimed to test whether signatures of past pathogen exposure could be identified by cataloging public T cell receptors. An early release covering some 640 HLA-typed donors comprised about 310 gigabases of sequencing data and 85 million or so unique TCR sequences.

The full study reports these points: The only immune exposure information available for the cohort was CMV serostatus. The study gave a list of 150 to 200 TCR beta chains associated with cytomegalovirus. Several of the top co-occurrence clusters appeared to be linked to parvovirus B19, influenza, CMV and Epstein-Barr virus, according to a later analysis. In a later genetic analysis, a missense DCLRE1C variant was associated with V-gene and J-gene trimming of TCR beta chains, and the association was replicated in an independent cohort. In a later analysis, most CMV-associated TCR beta chains were found to appear HLA-restricted, with HLA associations seemingly driven largely by CMV exposure. At a false discovery rate of 0.05, a later analysis linked about 16,000 TCR beta sequences to specific HLA alleles. Linkage disequilibrium might explain the correlated functional status among segregating V segments, but an unknown experimental factor could not be excluded. In a later analysis, HLA-associated TCR beta chains showed more clonal expansion and lower generation probabilities than non-associated chains that were equally common. In both the original and validation cohorts, the classifier was reported to diagnose cytomegalovirus status with high specificity and sensitivity. A further reported finding was that TCR beta sequences accurately predicted the HLA-A and HLA-B alleles for most subjects in the first cohort. Some IMGT-functional V segments, including TRBV6-2 and TRBV6-3, could not be distinguished by the 87-base-pair reads and were therefore excluded. While some public TCRs were present in many individuals, most TCR sequences turned up only very rarely across donors. It was suggested by the authors that the approach could potentially be generalized to other disease states and immunological phenotypes. Because counts were too low, around 17 rarely observed V segments, including chromosome 9 orphons, were left out of the earlier analysis of 500 to 750 of the donors. Because some donors lacked HLA typing at each locus, the association tests relied only on the typed subset. This cohort had only TCR beta chains sequenced, and the lack of alpha or paired-chain data limited which features could be detected. In vitro tests confirmed that three of the cytomegalovirus-associated TCR beta chains recognize cytomegalovirus antigens. The presence/absence analyses assumed that sequencing depth was roughly uniform across donors, and that assumption may not be true. In an earlier analysis of over 550 of the donors, most TCR beta V segments were observed in productive rearrangements about 90% or about 30% of the time, broadly matching IMGT annotations. The sequencing pipeline was judged likely to have produced a cluster of highly shared sequence variants as a technical artifact. In a later genetic analysis, fewer N-insertions in productive TCRs were reported among donors in an Asian-associated ancestry cluster than the approximately 670-donor mean. Strong co-occurrence of HLA alleles, especially DR and DQ, made assigning TCR associations to individual alleles difficult. According to a later analysis, TCR association rates differed among HLA loci, with DRB1 alleles showing the most associated TCRs and HLA-C alleles showing the fewest.

The receptor library was made with the immunoSEQ multiplex PCR assay. The multiplex PCR relied on a mix of 60 forward primers for TCR Vbeta segments and 13 reverse primers for TCR Jbeta segments. The CDR3 region of rearranged TCR beta genes was amplified from genomic DNA with a multiplex PCR assay. Amplified TCR beta libraries were sequenced as 87-base-pair reads on the Illumina HiSeq System. The published analysis was carried out like this. A later analysis tallied roughly 76 million unique TCR beta chains across the 600 to 700 repertoires, and roughly 11 million of those chains were shared by two or more donors. Raw reads were error-corrected and collapsed into unique sequences with a nearest-neighbor algorithm that merged closely related sequences to remove PCR and sequencing errors. To assign V, D and J gene segments, CDR3 sequences were aligned to IMGT reference sequences. For a sequence to be retained, at least a six-nucleotide match to both a V gene segment and a J gene segment was required. Rearrangements were called productive when the CDR3 lacked stop codons and stayed in frame with V and J; all others were non-productive. Following IMGT convention, CDR3 was defined as the stretch from the second conserved V-encoded cysteine up to the conserved J-encoded phenylalanine. Sequences without an unambiguous match to a single V gene segment were excluded from the earlier analysis of almost 600 of the donors. In an earlier analysis of a few hundred of the donors, V segments were called functional above 56.7% productive rearrangements and were called segregating when the between-donor standard deviation exceeded 5%. To diagnose cytomegalovirus status from the catalog of TCR beta chain sequences, a statistical classification framework was built. In a later analysis, V and J genes were assigned by comparing TCR nucleotide sequences against IMGT/GENE-DB human TR gene sequences. Using the TCRdist pipeline, a later analysis assigned CDR3 sequences along with most-parsimonious VDJ recombination scenarios. In a later analysis, each TCR beta chain was defined by its CDR3 amino acid sequence together with its V-gene family, and reads without a unique V-gene family were excluded. As a way to deal with suspected cross-contamination and a sequencing artifact, a later analysis dropped hundreds of nucleotide sequences that were highly shared and had low generation probability. For each public chain, a later analysis derived a clonal expansion index from normalized ranks of inferred template counts within each repertoire. In a later analysis, generation probabilities were computed with a VDJ recombination model fitted to out-of-frame rearrangements, and the resulting probabilities were checked against IGoR. A later analysis scored TCR-TCR, TCR-HLA and TCR-CMV co-occurrence with hypergeometric tests, applying a repertoire-size bias correction to TCR pairs. To estimate false discovery rates, a later analysis permuted the HLA or CMV assignments 20 times. A later analysis grouped co-occurring TCRs with DBSCAN, adding TCRdist sequence similarity when clustering within HLA-allele-positive subsets. Co-occurrence clustering excluded repertoires with fewer than 30,000 or more than 120,000 public chains, plus five with anomalous nucleotide sharing. TCRdb holds this immuneACCESS table with in-frame rearrangements only. Some clones are missing; in checked studies, unresolved V genes explain under half, and the rest has no known cause. V and J calls and clone size are those listed in that table; D and trimming were worked out from the DNA. Across this sample there are about 44,000 clones, with roughly 90% seen only once. The ten largest clones take up around 8% of the sample.

The cohort comprised under 700 healthy bone marrow donors. At the time of sampling, every cohort member was nominally healthy, though immune exposures that went unrecorded were likely present. The donor tested CMV seropositive, placing the donor among the 250 to 350 seropositive members of the cohort. Every donor gave a peripheral blood sample, and the peripheral blood mononuclear cells from that sample were used for TCR beta sequencing. Genomic DNA was extracted from the blood cell samples with the Qiagen DNeasy Blood Extraction Kit. Spanning cysteine to phenylalanine, the CDR3 consists of 14 amino acids. Of the read, only the CDR3 DNA is kept; its 42 bases are in frame from base 1. In the case of this clone: Which antigen it targets is not known. No base quality values were provided; no much bigger clone lies one nucleotide off.

The chain joins TRBV21-1 to TRBJ2-7; TRBD1, the table's D call, lacks a check against the DNA. TRBV21-1 is given as a pseudogene. Input material: PBMCs. This sequence was found in a woman aged 35 to 49 in good health and CMV-seropositive. The CDR3 reads CASSPRQGEMEQYF. The DNA reads TGTGCCAGCAGCCCGCGACAGGGGGAGATGGAGCAGTACTTC.